This T cell receptor beta chain originates from a study of T cell clonality in common variable immunodeficiency. The CDR3 extends over 15 amino acids. Per germline, CDR1 LNHDA and CDR2 SQIVND (reference sequence). V gave up 4 bases and J gave up 2 bases; unmatched junction bases: 5. TCRdb keeps only in-frame clones here, not all; method: immunoSEQ multiplex PCR. Captured here are over 35,000 clones, none seen once; the top ten comprise about 0.7%. This clone was seen many times. The target antigen is unknown. The CDR3 end falls 3 residues outside the read, so it is completed with the germline J gene. Donors gave 5 to 8 ml heparinized peripheral whole blood. Whole-study findings and limits: Shared TCRbeta clones were fewer between CVID subjects than controls. CVID subjects showed higher TCRbeta clonality than healthy controls. In common variable immunodeficiency, TCR beta chains reportedly carried fewer deletions and N-nucleotide insertions.

The clonotype was recovered from a person aged 18-70 years in good health. The chain carries TRBV19 and TRBJ1-3; TRBD1 agrees at 7 bases. Sequenced: peripheral blood mononuclear cells. Here the CDR3 reads CASSSETGPGNTIYF. Partial CDR3 DNA: TGTGCCAGTAGTAGTGAGACAGGGCCTGGAAACACC.